This T cell receptor beta chain was sequenced during a study of vaccination and CD4 T cells after COVID-19. Regarding this clonotype: Its antigen is as yet unknown.

Treatment noted: 10-day PBMC culture with coronavirus spike peptide pools or control peptides (ViraFEST assay). Dates of positive PCR ran from March to December 2020, before US Alpha, Beta and Delta variants. Cultured CD4+ T cell DNA was sequenced using the Oncomine TCR Beta short-read assay. The template was genomic DNA from cultured CD4+ T cells. Each CDR3 protein is one row after TCRdb ran MiXCR on the PCR reads. The sample shows some 11,000 distinct CDR3 sequences, roughly 40% of them seen only once. The CDR3 is 14 amino acids. Germline V gene data show CDR1 as MDHEN and CDR2 as SYDVKM. The germline V and J ends were trimmed by 8 bases and 3 bases, with 16 bases remaining between them.

The clonotype originates from a human donor who had recovered from COVID-19. This chain connects TRBV28 to TRBJ1-2; unclear D gene. This specimen consisted of CD4+ T cells from blood, cultured in vitro, obtained after SARS-CoV-2 vaccination. The CDR3 here is CASYGLLGYYGYTF. The CDR3 nucleotides read TGTGCCAGCTACGGGCTGCTGGGCTACTATGGCTACACCTTC.